This T cell receptor (beta chain) was identified during a study of blood T cell repertoires in COVID-19. Study as a whole: Researchers got acute and convalescent COVID-19 samples from the United States, Italy and Spain. Sources were T cells, B-cell-depleted T cells, or PBMCs; the material itself was cDNA or gDNA.

Original processing methods: Using reference gene primer amplification, nucleated cell counts were estimated. The protocol was immunoSEQ multiplex PCR, while the TCRdb copy is restricted to in-frame clones and leaves out a portion. V, J and clone size derive from that table, while D and trimming were established from the DNA sequence. The sample has around 71,000 clones, about 86% seen once. CDR1 is SQVTM, CDR2 ANQGSEA, per germline. The CDR3 covers 13 residues. V shed 4 bases and J shed 5 bases, with 12 bases lying between them. The sample consisted of peripheral blood. V and J are TRBV29-1 and TRBJ1-5; possibly TRBD1 for D (6 bases). The receptor was derived from an older man with acute or convalescent COVID-19. The CDR3: CSVADSFYQPQHF. In DNA, the CDR3 is TGCAGCGTTGCGGACAGCTTTTATCAGCCCCAGCATTTT.